The entry below gives a single TCR beta chain sequence along with its context. In its sample, this clone was seen a few times. Its antigen remains undetermined. Base qualities are not recorded, but no much larger clone differs from it by a single base. Single viable CD3+CD4+CD8-CD45RO+ cells were sorted as memory CD4+ T cells on a FACSAria II. To determine CMV serostatus, a Roche Elecsys assay was used that detects serum IgG against CMV pp150, pp28, p38 and p52. Once the samples were thawed, total CD4+ T cells were enriched through positive selection using CD4 magnetic microbeads. The samples came from a different study that was designed specifically to examine the CD4+ T cell memory repertoire. Following standard operating procedures, peripheral blood mononuclear cells were isolated and cryopreserved, while serum was kept at -80 degrees C. The staining used CD3-PerCP (BW264/56), CD4-APC (RPA-T4), CD45RO-PE (UCHT1) and CD8-Pacific Orange (3B5) antibodies, and Sytox blue was used to exclude non-viable cells.

Germline trimming amounts to 2 bases on V and 7 bases on J, with 8 as the count of junction bases outside the gene matches. From cysteine to phenylalanine, the CDR3 is 16 amino acids long. The DNA shown is the 48-base CDR3, in frame from base 1. Sequences SGHDN (CDR1) and FVKESK (CDR2) are obtained from the germline V gene. The entry originates in a study of memory CD4+ T cells and cytomegalovirus serostatus (dated by TCRdb to about 2019). Concerning the study at large: The cohort included approximately 35 healthy adults from Belgium, of whom 9 were CMV seropositive and about 25 were CMV seronegative. To replicate a published TCR-based CMV serostatus classifier, the researchers sequenced the CD4+ memory TCRbeta repertoires of a Belgian cohort whose cytomegalovirus serostatus was known.

The Quick-DNA Microprep Kit was used to extract genomic DNA from the sorted cells. TCRbeta DNA was amplified with the immunoSEQ hsTCRbeta kit following the manufacturer's protocol. TCRbeta libraries were sequenced on an Illumina MiSeq instrument. The authors processed their data as follows. Once out-of-frame sequences had been removed, 2,204,828 distinct TCRbeta sequences were left, which works out to an average of about 71,000 per individual. Each individual was scored according to the count of 164 previously reported CMV-associated TCRbeta sequences and the total productive distinct TCRbeta count. A beta-binomial model was reimplemented in Python, and scikit-learn random forests with default parameters were trained on US cohort data. On the Belgian cohort, classifier performance was reported as the median AUC, along with percentile confidence intervals, across 10,000 bootstrap iterations. Held by TCRdb, this immuneACCESS table contains in-frame sequences only and omits some clones. Under half of the omission traces to an unresolved V gene where checked; the cause of the rest is unknown. V and J calls and clone size follow that table, whereas D and trimming were derived from the DNA. The sample has roughly 56,000 clones on record, roughly 80% of them singletons. Of the sample, 0.4% is held by the ten largest clones.

Study-wide findings and limitations: Among the 150 to 200 previously reported CMV-associated TCRbeta sequences, 67 showed up in the CD4+ memory repertoires, with each one found in between one and five individuals. On the Belgian cohort, the classifier built on the original framework reached a median bootstrapped AUC of about 0.95, with a 95% CI of 0.76-1.00. Only CD4+CD45RO+ memory cells were sequenced, in contrast to the original study, in which naive and memory CD4+ and CD8+ populations were covered. Results were interpreted as suggesting that the CMV-associated TCR signature is largely present in the CD4+ memory repertoire. CMV serostatus prediction reached a median bootstrapped AUC of 0.95 with the original framework and 0.75 to 0.92 with a US-trained random forest.

Sequenced: memory CD4+ T cells from blood. The chain is encoded by TRBV14 joined to TRBJ2-7; the central 13 bases match TRBD2. The receptor was derived from an adult in good health and CMV-seronegative. The nucleotides are TGTGCCAGCAGCCAACTTGGACTAGCGGGGGTAGGGGAGCAGTACTTC. Protein translation: CASSQLGLAGVGEQYF.